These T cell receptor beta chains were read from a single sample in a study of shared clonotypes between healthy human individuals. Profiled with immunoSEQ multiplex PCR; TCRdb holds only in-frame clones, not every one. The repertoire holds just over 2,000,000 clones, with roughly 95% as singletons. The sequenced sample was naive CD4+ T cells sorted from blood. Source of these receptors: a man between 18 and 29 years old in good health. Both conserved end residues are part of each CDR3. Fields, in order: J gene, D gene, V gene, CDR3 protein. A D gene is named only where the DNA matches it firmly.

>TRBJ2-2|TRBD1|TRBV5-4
CASSKTGYTGELFF
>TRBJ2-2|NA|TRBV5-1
CASRQDSGDTGELFF
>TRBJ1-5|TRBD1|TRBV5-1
CASSLGNTGAGQPQHF
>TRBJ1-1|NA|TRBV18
CASSPPSLNTEAFF
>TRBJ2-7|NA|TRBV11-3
CASSRGQSYEQYF
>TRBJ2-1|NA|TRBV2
CASSSDGSSYNEQFF
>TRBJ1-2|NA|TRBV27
CASSPRGGVYGYTF
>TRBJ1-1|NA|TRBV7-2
CASSLASTVMNTEAFF
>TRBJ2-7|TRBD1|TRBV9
CASSSGQGNIHEQYF
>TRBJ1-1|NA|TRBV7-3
CASSPGGGLAFF
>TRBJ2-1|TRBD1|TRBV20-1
CSALDREQFF
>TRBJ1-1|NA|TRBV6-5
CASSYGRNTEAFF
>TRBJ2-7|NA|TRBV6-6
CASMDGATYEQYF
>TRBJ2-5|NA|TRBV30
CAWSTGAKETQYF
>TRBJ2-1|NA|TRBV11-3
CASSLDPTYNEQFF
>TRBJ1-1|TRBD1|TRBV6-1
CASSEASGGNTEAFF
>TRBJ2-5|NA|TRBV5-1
CASSLATAQETQYF
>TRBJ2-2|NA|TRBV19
CASSIWLLAGTAGELFF
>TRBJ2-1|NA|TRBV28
CASSLGRSVYNEQFF
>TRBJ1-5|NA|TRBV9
CASSDHSNQPQHF
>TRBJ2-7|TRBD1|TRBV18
CASSQTGGTYEQYF
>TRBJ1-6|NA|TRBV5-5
CASSLGFHGNSPLHF
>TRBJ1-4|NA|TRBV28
CARPIWATNEKLFF
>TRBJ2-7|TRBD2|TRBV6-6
CASSLKLAGFGEQYF
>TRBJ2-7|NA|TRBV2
CALGRGPSYEQYF
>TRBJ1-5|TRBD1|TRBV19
CASSAGDRGWNQPQHF
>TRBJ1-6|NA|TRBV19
CASSTKGTNNSPLHF
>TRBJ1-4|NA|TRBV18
CASSPNLHEKLFF
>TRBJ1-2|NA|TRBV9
CASSVEPLRTNYGYTF
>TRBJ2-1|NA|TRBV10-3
CAISEGATYNEQFF
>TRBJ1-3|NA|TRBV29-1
CSVELGTSGNTIYF
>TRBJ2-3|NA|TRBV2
CASRKSVTDTQCF
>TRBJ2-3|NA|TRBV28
CASSLPRVDTQYF
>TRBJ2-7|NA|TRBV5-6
CASSLVGVKVPYEQYF
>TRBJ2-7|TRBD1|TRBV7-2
CASTLGQGLTYEQYF
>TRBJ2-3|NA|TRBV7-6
CASSLAGGMVTDTQYF
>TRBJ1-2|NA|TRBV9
CASSVEDYGYTF
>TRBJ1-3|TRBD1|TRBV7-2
CASSVMDRRNTIYF
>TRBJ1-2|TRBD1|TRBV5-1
CASSLGTGGAGYGYTF
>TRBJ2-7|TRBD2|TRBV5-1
CASSLLSGRNYEQYF
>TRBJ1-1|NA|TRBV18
CASSPARDTEAFF
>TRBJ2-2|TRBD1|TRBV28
CASSLLRDRASRRGNTGELFF
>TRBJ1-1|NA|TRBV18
CASSLGEDTEAFF